This T cell receptor (beta chain) was retrieved from a study of blood T cell repertoires in COVID-19. The CDR3 runs to 13 residues. Trimming stripped 4 bases from V and 0 bases from J, with 6 bases between. The germline gives CDR1 SGHDT, CDR2 YYEEEE. In the study's own analysis: Estimation of nucleated cell counts relied on the amplification of reference gene primers. Sequencing used immunoSEQ multiplex PCR; TCRdb keeps in-frame clones, though not all of them. V and J calls plus clone size are reproduced from that table; the DNA served to infer D and trimming. The table has under 50,000 clones, 92% seen once; the top ten hold approximately 12%.

Material for sequencing was peripheral blood. V gene TRBV5-6 combines with J gene TRBJ2-3; D is ambiguous. The TCR originated in a human donor in a cohort sampled during active COVID-19. The CDR3 sequence: CASSPISTDTQYF. In nucleotides, the CDR3 is TGTGCCAGCAGCCCCATTAGCACAGATACGCAGTATTTT.